A single T cell receptor (beta chain) is shown here with its context. No antigen is known for it. The data were taken from a study of cytomegalovirus exposure and HLA in healthy donors. Study context: Later, an analysis reported that the roughly 120 validation repertoires had used the same platform as the 666 first-cohort repertoires.

General study points: Cytomegalovirus-associated TCR beta chains were listed, numbering over 150. Cytomegalovirus status was reportedly diagnosed by the classifier with high sensitivity and specificity.

This CDR3 is built from 13 residues. V was pared by 7 bases and J by 1 base, with 9 bases between. Germline-derived CDR1 and CDR2 are SGHRS and YFSETQ. The protocol was immunoSEQ multiplex PCR, while the TCRdb copy is restricted to in-frame clones and leaves out a portion. The sample contains around 86,000 clones, 80% to 95% of which appear only once. Sequenced sample: PBMCs. The TCR originated in a woman aged 25-40 years in good health and CMV-seropositive. The chain joins TRBV5-1 to TRBJ2-1; tentatively, D is TRBD2 (6 bases). CDR3 region: CASSDYSYNEQFF. The CDR3 nucleotides read TGCGCCAGCTCGGACTATTCCTACAATGAGCAGTTCTTC.